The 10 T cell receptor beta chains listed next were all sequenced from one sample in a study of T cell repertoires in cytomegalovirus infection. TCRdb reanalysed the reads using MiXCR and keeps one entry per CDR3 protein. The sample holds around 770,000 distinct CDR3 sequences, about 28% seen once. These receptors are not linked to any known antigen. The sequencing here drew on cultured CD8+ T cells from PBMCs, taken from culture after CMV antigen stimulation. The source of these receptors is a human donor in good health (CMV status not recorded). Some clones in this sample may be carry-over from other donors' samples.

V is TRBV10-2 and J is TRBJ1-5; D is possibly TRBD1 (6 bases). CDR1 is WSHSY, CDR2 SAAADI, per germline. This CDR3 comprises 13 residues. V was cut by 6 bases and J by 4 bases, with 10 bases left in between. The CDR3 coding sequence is TGCGCCAGCAGGGGGGCCGAGAATCAGCCCCAGCATTTT. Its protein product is CASRGAENQPQHF.

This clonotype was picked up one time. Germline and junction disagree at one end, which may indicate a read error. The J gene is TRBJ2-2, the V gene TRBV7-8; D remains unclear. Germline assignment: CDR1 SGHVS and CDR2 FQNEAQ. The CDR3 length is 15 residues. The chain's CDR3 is CASSAERANTEELFF. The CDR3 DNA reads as TGTGCCAGCAGCGCTGAAAGGGCGAACACCGAGGAGCTGTTTTTT.

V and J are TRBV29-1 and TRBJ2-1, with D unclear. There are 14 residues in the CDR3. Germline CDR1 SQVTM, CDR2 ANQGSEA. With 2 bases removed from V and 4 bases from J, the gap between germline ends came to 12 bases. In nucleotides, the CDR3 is TGCAGCGTTGAACGTCGTGGGGATTACAATGAGCAGTTCTTC. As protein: CSVERRGDYNEQFF.

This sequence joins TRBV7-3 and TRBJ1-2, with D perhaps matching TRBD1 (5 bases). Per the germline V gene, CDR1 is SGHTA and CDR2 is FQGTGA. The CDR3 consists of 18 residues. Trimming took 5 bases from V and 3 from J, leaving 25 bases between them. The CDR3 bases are TGTGCCAGCAGCCCATCCCGGGGGGTCCCAGGGAGGGACTATGGCTACACCTTC. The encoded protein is CASSPSRGVPGRDYGYTF.

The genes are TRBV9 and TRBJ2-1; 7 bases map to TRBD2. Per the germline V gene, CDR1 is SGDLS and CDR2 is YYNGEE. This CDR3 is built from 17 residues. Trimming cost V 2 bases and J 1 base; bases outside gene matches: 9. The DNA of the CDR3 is TGTGCCAGCAGCGTTTCGGGAAAGCGGGGATCCTACAATGAGCAGTTCTTC. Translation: CASSVSGKRGSYNEQFF.

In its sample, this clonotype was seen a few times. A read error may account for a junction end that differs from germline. CDR3 sequence reads: CASSTGTGIMAF. The CDR3 bases are TGTGCCAGTAGTACAGGGACAGGAATAATGGCCTTC. The chain uses TRBV19 and TRBJ2-5; 8 bases match TRBD1. The germline CDR1 and CDR2 sequences are LNHDA and SQIVND (reference sequence). The CDR3 has 12 amino acids.

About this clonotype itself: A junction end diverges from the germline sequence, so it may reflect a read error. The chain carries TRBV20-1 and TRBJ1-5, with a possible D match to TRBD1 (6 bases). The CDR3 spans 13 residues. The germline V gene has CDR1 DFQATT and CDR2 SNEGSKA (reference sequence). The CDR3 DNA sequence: TGCAGTGCTAGAGACAGGGAGGGGGGGCCCCAACATTTT. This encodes CSARDREGGPQHF.

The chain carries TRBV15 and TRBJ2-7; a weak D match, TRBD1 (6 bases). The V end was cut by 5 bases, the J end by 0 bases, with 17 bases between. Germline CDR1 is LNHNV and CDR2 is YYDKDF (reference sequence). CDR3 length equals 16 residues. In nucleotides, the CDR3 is TGTGCCACCAGCTCCCAAAACAGGGTAAGCTCCTACGAGCAGTACTTC. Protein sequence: CATSSQNRVSSYEQYF.

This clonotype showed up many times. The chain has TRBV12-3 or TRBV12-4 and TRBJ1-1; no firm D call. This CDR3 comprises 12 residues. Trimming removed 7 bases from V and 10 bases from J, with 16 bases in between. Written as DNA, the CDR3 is TGTGCCAGCACGGACTCGGGATCCTCAGCTTTCTTT. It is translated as CASTDSGSSAFF.

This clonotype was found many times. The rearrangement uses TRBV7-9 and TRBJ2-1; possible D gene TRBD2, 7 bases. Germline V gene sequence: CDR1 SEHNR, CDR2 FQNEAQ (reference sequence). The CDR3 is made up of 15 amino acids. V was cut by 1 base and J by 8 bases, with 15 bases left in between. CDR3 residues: CASSLDGGRRDEQFF. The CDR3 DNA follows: TGTGCCAGCAGCTTAGACGGGGGGCGCAGGGATGAGCAGTTCTTC. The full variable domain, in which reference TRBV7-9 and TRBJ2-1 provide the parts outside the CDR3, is DTGVSQNPRHKITKRGQNVTFRCDPISEHNRLYWYRQTLGQGPEFLTYFQNEAQLEKSRLLSDRFSAERPKGSFSTLEIQRTEQGDSAMYLCASSLDGGRRDEQFFGPGTRLTVL.